Described below is a single TCR beta chain sequence and its context. This clonotype was seen at least ten times. Its antigen target is currently unknown. Per-base quality was not reported, and no clone a single base away is much larger than it. Including cysteine and phenylalanine, the CDR3 has 17 amino acids. CDR3 DNA is the only sequence kept; it has 51 bases, read in frame from the first base. Looking up the germline V gene yields CDR1 MNHEY and CDR2 SVGAGI. V loses 2 bases at its end and J loses 7 bases; junction bases beyond the gene matches: 16. This sample was included in a study of identical twins (dated by TCRdb to about 2016). Concerning the study at large: To test whether fetal clonotypes persist, this study deep-sequenced TCR alpha and beta repertoires from monozygotic twins, from unrelated adults of various ages, and from cord blood. To rule out contamination, the twin experiments were replicated at different times with different library preparation protocols.

Libraries were constructed by 5' RACE. Sequencing relied on an Illumina HiSeq 2000. A universal primer binding site was added through template switching, and the final cDNA carried a unique molecular identifier so that TCR cDNA molecules could be counted accurately. First-strand cDNA for TCR alpha and beta chains was synthesized from specific primers in the conserved constant-segment region. Each cDNA library was double barcoded, with a SMART-Mk sample barcode plus Illumina barcodes, to control for contamination. TruSeq adapter sequences, together with Illumina sample barcodes, were added in two successive PCR steps. The TCR alpha and beta cDNA libraries were sequenced on the Illumina HiSeq platform using custom primers. The published analysis was carried out like this. MiGEC was used to process raw reads and extract unique molecular identifiers, and MiXCR was used to find CDR3 positions. Recombination models were inferred per individual with the repgenHMM and IGoR tools using an EM algorithm. Shared clonotype analysis was performed with the tcR package in R, normalizing sharing by the product of cloneset sizes. To study raw recombination free of thymic and clonal selection effects, out-of-frame nonproductive sequences were analyzed. The raw public reads went through TCRdb reprocessing: fastp at Q25, MiXCR clone calling, in-frame beta chains kept. Rows with a matching CDR3 protein are joined into one entry that keeps the most common DNA and genes. The V and J calls and clone size come from TCRdb's table, not from the authors' own analysis. For this sample the table gives about 150,000 distinct CDR3 sequences, of which under 4.5% were detected only once. The ten largest make up more than 7% of the sample.

Every donor in the study was a healthy Caucasian. Miltenyi CD45RO+ enrichment and human naive T-cell isolation kits were used to isolate memory (CD45RO+) and naive T cells from PBMC. Overall results and qualifications from the work: Zero-insertion analyses could be partly confounded by invariant T cells such as MAIT and iNKT, though diverse VJ usage argued against such confounding for most clonotypes. Abundant cord blood beta clonotypes carried fewer insertions; young adult naive repertoires showed a weaker similar trend, while memory repertoires showed none. Conclusions relied on cross-sectional statistical analysis, since the same donors could not be followed over many years. Compared with coincidental sharing between unrelated individuals, an excess of low generation-probability sequences was observed among out-of-frame TCR alpha sequences shared between twins. Out-of-frame TCR alpha sharing in monozygotic twins was systematically underestimated by recombination models, whereas sharing between unrelated individuals was in agreement with the recombination models. Excess twin sharing in beta out-of-frame sequences was weaker because fewer shared sequences lowered the signal-to-noise ratio.

The sample was memory T cells sorted from blood. This sample's cell subset or site label indicates: CD45RO+ enriched T cells. The V gene is TRBV6-5 and the J gene is TRBJ1-1; 7 bases in between match TRBD1. This receptor was obtained from a man between 18 and 35 years old in good health. The CDR3 reads CASSYPRGSRGRVEAFF. The DNA reads as follows: TGTGCCAGCAGTTACCCGCGGGGAAGTAGGGGGCGGGTTGAAGCTTTCTTT.